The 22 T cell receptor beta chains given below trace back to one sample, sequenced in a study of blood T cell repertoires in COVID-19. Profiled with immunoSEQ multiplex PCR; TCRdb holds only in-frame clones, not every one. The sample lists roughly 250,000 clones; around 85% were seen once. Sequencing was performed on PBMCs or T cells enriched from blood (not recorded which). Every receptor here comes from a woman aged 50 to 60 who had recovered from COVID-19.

Here the CDR3 DNA reads TGTGCCAGCAGCACCGGTGGGACTGGAGGCTACACCTTC. It encodes CASSTGGTGGYTF. The chain employs TRBV5-4 and TRBJ1-2, with D perhaps TRBD1 (5 bases). CDR3 length equals 13 residues. The germline V gene has CDR1 SGHNT and CDR2 YYREEE (reference sequence). The V gene lost 4 bases and the J gene lost 8 bases, with 15 bases spanning the gap.

The CDR3, as DNA: TGTGCCAGCAGTTTAACCGGGACAGGGAGGGGTGAGCAGTTCTTC. Its protein product is CASSLTGTGRGEQFF. The V and J genes are TRBV28 and TRBJ2-1, with 9 bases matching TRBD1. This CDR3 region has 15 residues. Germline lookup yields CDR1 MDHEN and CDR2 SYDVKM. Trimming took 2 bases from V and 9 from J; bases not matched to a gene: 8.

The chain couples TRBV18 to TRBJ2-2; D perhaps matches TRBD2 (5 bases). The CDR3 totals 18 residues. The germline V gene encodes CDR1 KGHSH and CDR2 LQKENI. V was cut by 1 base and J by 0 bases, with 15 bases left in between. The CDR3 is CASSPRVGARSNTGELFF. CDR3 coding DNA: TGTGCCAGCTCACCACGGGTGGGAGCCCGGTCGAACACCGGGGAGCTGTTTTTT.

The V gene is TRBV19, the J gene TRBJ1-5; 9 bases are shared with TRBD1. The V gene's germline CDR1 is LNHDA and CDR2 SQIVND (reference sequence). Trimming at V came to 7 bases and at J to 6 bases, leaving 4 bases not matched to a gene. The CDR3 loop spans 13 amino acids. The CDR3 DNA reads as TGTGCCAGTACCCAGGACAGGGGTCAGCCCCAGCATTTT. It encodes CASTQDRGQPQHF.

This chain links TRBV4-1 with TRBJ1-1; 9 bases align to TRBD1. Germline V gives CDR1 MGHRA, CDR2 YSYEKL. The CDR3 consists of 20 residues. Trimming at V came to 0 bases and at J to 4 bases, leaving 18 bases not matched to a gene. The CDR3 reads CASSQDRRRGQGSGGTEAFF. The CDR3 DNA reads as TGCGCCAGCAGCCAAGACAGGAGGCGGGGACAGGGCTCCGGAGGCACTGAAGCTTTCTTT.

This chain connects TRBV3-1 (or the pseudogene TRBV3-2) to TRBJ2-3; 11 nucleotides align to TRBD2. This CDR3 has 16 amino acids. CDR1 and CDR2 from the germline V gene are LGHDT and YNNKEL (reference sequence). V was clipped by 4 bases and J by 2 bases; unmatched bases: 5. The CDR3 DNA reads TGTGCCAGCAGCCCCCTGACTAGCGGGGCCACAGATACGCAGTATTTT. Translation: CASSPLTSGATDTQYF.

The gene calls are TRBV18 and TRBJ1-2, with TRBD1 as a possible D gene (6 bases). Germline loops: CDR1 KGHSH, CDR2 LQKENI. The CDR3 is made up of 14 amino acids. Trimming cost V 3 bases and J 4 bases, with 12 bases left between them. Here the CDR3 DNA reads TGTGCCAGCTCACCTCGACAGGACCTCTATGGCTACACCTTC. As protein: CASSPRQDLYGYTF.

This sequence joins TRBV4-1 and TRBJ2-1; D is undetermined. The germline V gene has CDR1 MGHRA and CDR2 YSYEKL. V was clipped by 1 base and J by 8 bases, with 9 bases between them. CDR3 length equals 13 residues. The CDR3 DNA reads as TGCGCCAGCAGCCAAGGATACAGTCATGAGCAGTTCTTC. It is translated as CASSQGYSHEQFF.

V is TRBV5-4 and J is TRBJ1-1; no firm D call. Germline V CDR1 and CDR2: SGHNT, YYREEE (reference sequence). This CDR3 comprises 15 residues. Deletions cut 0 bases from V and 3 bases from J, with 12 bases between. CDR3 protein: CASSLEYKEDTEAFF. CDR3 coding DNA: TGTGCCAGCAGCTTGGAGTACAAGGAGGACACTGAAGCTTTCTTT.

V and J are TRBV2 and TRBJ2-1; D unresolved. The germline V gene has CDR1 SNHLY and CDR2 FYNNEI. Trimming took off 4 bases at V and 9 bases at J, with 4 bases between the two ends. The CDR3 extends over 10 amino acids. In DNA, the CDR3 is TGTGCCAGCAGTGTCGGTGAGCAGTTCTTC. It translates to CASSVGEQFF. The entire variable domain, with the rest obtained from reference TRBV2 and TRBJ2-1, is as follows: EPEVTQTPSHQVTQMGQEVILRCVPISNHLYFYWYRQILGQKVEFLVSFYNNEISEKSEIFDDQFSVERPDGSNFTLKIRSTKLEDSAMYFCASSVGEQFFGPGTRLTVL.

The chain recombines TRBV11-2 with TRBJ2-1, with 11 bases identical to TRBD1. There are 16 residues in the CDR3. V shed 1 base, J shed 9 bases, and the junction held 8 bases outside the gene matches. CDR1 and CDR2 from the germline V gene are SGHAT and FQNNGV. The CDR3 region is CASSLVGTGGGGEQFF. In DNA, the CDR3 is TGTGCCAGCAGCTTAGTGGGGACAGGGGGTGGAGGTGAGCAGTTCTTC. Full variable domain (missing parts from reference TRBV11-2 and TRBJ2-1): EAGVAQSPRYKIIEKRQSVAFWCNPISGHATLYWYQQILGQGPKLLIQFQNNGVVDDSQLPKDRFSAERLKGVDSTLKIQPAKLEDSAVYLCASSLVGTGGGGEQFFGPGTRLTVL.

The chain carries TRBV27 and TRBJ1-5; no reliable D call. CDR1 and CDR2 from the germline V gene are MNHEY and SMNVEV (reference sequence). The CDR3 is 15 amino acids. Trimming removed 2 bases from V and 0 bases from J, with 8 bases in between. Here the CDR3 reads CASSLESGSNQPQHF. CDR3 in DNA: TGTGCCAGCAGTTTAGAGTCGGGTAGCAATCAGCCCCAGCATTTT.

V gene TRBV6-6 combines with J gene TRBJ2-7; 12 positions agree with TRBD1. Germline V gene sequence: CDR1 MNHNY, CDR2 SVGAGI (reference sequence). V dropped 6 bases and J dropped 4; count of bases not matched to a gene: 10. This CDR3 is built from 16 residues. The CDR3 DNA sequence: TGTGCCAGCAGCACCGGGACAGGGGGCGCGAAGTACGAGCAGTACTTC. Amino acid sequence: CASSTGTGGAKYEQYF.

The DNA for the CDR3 is TGTGCCAGCAGCGCCTCGAACAGGAGTCAGCCCCAGCATTTT. This gives the protein CASSASNRSQPQHF. The chain couples TRBV21-1 to TRBJ1-5; the table's D call of TRBD1 was not tested on the DNA. TRBV21-1 is shown as a pseudogene. This CDR3 has 14 residues.

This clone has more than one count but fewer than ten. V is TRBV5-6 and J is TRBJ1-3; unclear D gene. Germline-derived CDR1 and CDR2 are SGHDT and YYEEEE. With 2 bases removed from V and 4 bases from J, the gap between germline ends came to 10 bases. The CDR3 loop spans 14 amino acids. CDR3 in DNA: TGTGCCAGCAGCTTATCCCCGGGGGGAAACACCATATATTTT. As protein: CASSLSPGGNTIYF.

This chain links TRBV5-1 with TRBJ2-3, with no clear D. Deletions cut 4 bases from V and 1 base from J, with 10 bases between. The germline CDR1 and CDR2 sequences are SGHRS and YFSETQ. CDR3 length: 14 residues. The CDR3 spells CASSDISGTDTQYF. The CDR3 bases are TGCGCCAGCAGCGACATCTCGGGCACAGATACGCAGTATTTT.

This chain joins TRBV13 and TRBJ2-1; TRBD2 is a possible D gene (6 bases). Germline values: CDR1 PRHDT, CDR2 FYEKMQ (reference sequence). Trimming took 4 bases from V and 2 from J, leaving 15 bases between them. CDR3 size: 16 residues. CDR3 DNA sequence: TGTGCCAGCAGCTATGAGCCGGGACTCCCCTACAATGAGCAGTTCTTC. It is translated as CASSYEPGLPYNEQFF.

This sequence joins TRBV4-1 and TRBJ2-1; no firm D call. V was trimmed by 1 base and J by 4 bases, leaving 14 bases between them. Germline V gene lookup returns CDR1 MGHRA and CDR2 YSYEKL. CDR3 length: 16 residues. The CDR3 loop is CASSQVEGIGYNEQFF. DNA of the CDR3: TGCGCCAGCAGCCAAGTTGAAGGCATCGGGTACAATGAGCAGTTCTTC.

The DNA of the CDR3 is TGCGCCAGCAGCTCACAGGAGGGTTCCTACGAGCAGTACTTC. Protein: CASSSQEGSYEQYF. The rearrangement uses TRBV5-1 and TRBJ2-7, with D maybe TRBD2 (6 bases). With 3 bases removed from V and 1 base from J, the gap between germline ends came to 11 bases. The CDR3 covers 14 residues. The V gene's germline CDR1 is SGHRS and CDR2 YFSETQ.

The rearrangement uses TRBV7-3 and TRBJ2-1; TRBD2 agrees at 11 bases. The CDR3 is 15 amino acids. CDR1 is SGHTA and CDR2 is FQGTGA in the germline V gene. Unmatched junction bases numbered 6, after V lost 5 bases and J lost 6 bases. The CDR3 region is CASSLQLAGVNEQFF. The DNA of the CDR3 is TGTGCCAGCAGCCTCCAACTAGCGGGGGTCAATGAGCAGTTCTTC. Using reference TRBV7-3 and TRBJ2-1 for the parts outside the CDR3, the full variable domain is GAGVSQTPSNKVTEKGKYVELRCDPISGHTALYWYRQSLGQGPEFLIYFQGTGAADDSGLPNDRFFAVRPEGSVSTLKIQRTERGDSAVYLCASSLQLAGVNEQFFGPGTRLTVL.

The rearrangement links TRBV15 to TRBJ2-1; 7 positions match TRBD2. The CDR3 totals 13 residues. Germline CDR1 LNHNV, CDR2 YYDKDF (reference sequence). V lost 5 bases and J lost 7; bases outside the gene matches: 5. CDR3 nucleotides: TGTGCCACCAGCGACCGGGGAGGGAATGAGCAGTTCTTC. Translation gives CATSDRGGNEQFF.

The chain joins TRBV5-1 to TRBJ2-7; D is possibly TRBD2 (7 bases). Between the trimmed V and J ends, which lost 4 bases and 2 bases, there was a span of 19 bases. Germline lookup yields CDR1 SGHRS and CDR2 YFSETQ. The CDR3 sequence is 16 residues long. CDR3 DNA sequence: TGCGCCAGCAGCCCCCGGGGGGCAGGTTTGACCTACGAGCAGTACTTC. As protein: CASSPRGAGLTYEQYF.